Listed below are T cell receptor beta chains from one sample, sequenced in a study of T cell changes during pregnancy in multiple sclerosis. Clones were read by immunoSEQ multiplex PCR, and TCRdb kept only the in-frame ones, dropping some. The repertoire holds about 98,000 clones, with 92% as singletons. The source material was peripheral blood, sampled after pregnancy. The origin of the receptors is a female donor in good health, enrolled as a control in a pregnancy study. Each CDR3 is given with its conserved first and last residue. Fields, in order: clone size, D gene, J gene, V gene, CDR3 DNA, CDR3 protein. A D gene is named only where the DNA matches it firmly. For some rows the clone size is stated as once, few or many, or as a class when expanded; others skip it.

abundance: NA; d_gene: TRBD1; j_gene: TRBJ1-2; v_gene: TRBV28; CDR3nt: TGTGCCAGCAGTCCCAACCGGGACAGCTTTCTCAGCACCTATGGCTACACCTTC; CDR3aa: CASSPNRDSFLSTYGYTF
abundance: NA; d_gene: NA; j_gene: TRBJ1-1; v_gene: TRBV5-1; CDR3nt: TGCGCCAGCAGCTTAAGCGGGGCGAACACTGAAGCTTTCTTT; CDR3aa: CASSLSGANTEAFF
abundance: NA; d_gene: NA; j_gene: TRBJ1-3; v_gene: TRBV28; CDR3nt: TGTGCCAGCAGGGCGGGGCACTCTGGAAACACCATATATTTT; CDR3aa: CASRAGHSGNTIYF
abundance: once; d_gene: NA; j_gene: TRBJ2-5; v_gene: TRBV18; CDR3nt: TGTGCCAGCTCACCACCCTTCCTCGGACACAACTGGGGGACCCAGTACTTC; CDR3aa: CASSPPFLGHNWGTQYF
abundance: NA; d_gene: TRBD1; j_gene: TRBJ1-1; v_gene: TRBV6-5; CDR3nt: TGTGCCAGCAGTTATGCCGGGACAGGGAGCACTGAAGCTTTCTTT; CDR3aa: CASSYAGTGSTEAFF
abundance: NA; d_gene: NA; j_gene: TRBJ2-1; v_gene: TRBV19; CDR3nt: TGTGCCAGTAGTAGGGGACTGCTCTACAATGAGCAGTTCTTC; CDR3aa: CASSRGLLYNEQFF
abundance: NA; d_gene: TRBD2; j_gene: TRBJ2-1; v_gene: TRBV14; CDR3nt: TGTGCCAGCAGCTATGGGACTAGCGGGAGGGTTACCTACAATGAGCAGTTCTTC; CDR3aa: CASSYGTSGRVTYNEQFF
abundance: NA; d_gene: TRBD2; j_gene: TRBJ2-2; v_gene: TRBV6-6; CDR3nt: TGTGCCAGCACAACCCCTCTAGCGGGAGTTCCCGGGGAGCTGTTTTTT; CDR3aa: CASTTPLAGVPGELFF
abundance: NA; d_gene: NA; j_gene: TRBJ2-1; v_gene: TRBV16; CDR3nt: TGTGCCAGCGGTTACATGGGGGGAAACAATGAGCAGTTCTTC; CDR3aa: CASGYMGGNNEQFF
abundance: NA; d_gene: NA; j_gene: TRBJ2-5; v_gene: TRBV7-2; CDR3nt: TGTGCCAGCAGCTTACTGGAGGAGACCCAGTACTTC; CDR3aa: CASSLLEETQYF
abundance: NA; d_gene: TRBD2; j_gene: TRBJ2-1; v_gene: TRBV7-6; CDR3nt: TGTGCCAGCAGCTTAGCTACTAGCGGGAGGCTAAGCTCCTACAATGAGCAGTTCTTC; CDR3aa: CASSLATSGRLSSYNEQFF
abundance: NA; d_gene: NA; j_gene: TRBJ1-1; v_gene: TRBV21-1; CDR3nt: TGTGCCAGCAGCAAAGGGTGGGCGAACACTGAAGCTTTCTTT; CDR3aa: CASSKGWANTEAFF
abundance: NA; d_gene: NA; j_gene: TRBJ1-2; v_gene: TRBV28; CDR3nt: TGTGCCAGCAGTTCCGCCGGACAGCTGAACTATGGCTACACCTTC; CDR3aa: CASSSAGQLNYGYTF
abundance: NA; d_gene: NA; j_gene: TRBJ2-5; v_gene: TRBV6-6; CDR3nt: TGTGCCAGCAGTACACCTAGGGGGGAGACCCAGTACTTC; CDR3aa: CASSTPRGETQYF
abundance: NA; d_gene: TRBD1; j_gene: TRBJ2-1; v_gene: TRBV7-8; CDR3nt: TGTGCCAGCAGCTTAAGAGGGGGCGCAGGTTGGGATGAGCAGTTCTTC; CDR3aa: CASSLRGGAGWDEQFF
abundance: NA; d_gene: NA; j_gene: TRBJ1-5; v_gene: TRBV19; CDR3nt: TGTGCCAGTAAGCGGCAGGGGAATCAGCCCCAGCATTTT; CDR3aa: CASKRQGNQPQHF
abundance: NA; d_gene: TRBD1; j_gene: TRBJ1-5; v_gene: TRBV19; CDR3nt: TGTGCCAGTACCACCACGGGACAGGGGTTAGGTCAGCCCCAGCATTTT; CDR3aa: CASTTTGQGLGQPQHF
abundance: NA; d_gene: TRBD2; j_gene: TRBJ2-7; v_gene: TRBV28; CDR3nt: TGTGCCAGCAGTCGGACTAGCGGGATCTACGAGCAGTACTTC; CDR3aa: CASSRTSGIYEQYF
abundance: NA; d_gene: TRBD1; j_gene: TRBJ2-7; v_gene: TRBV5-1; CDR3nt: TGCGCCAGCAGCTTGGCCGTGACAGGGGGGACACTCTACGAGCAGTACTTC; CDR3aa: CASSLAVTGGTLYEQYF
abundance: NA; d_gene: TRBD1; j_gene: TRBJ2-3; v_gene: TRBV6-5; CDR3nt: TGTGCCAGCGGACAGGGCTTCACAGATACGCAGTATTTT; CDR3aa: CASGQGFTDTQYF
abundance: NA; d_gene: NA; j_gene: TRBJ2-2; v_gene: TRBV10-3; CDR3nt: TGTGCCATATACAGAGAAAACACCGGGGAGCTGTTTTTT; CDR3aa: CAIYRENTGELFF
abundance: NA; d_gene: TRBD1; j_gene: TRBJ1-3; v_gene: TRBV6-5; CDR3nt: TGTGCCAGCAGTTCCACAGGGGCGGTTGGAAACACCATATATTTT; CDR3aa: CASSSTGAVGNTIYF
abundance: NA; d_gene: NA; j_gene: TRBJ2-3; v_gene: TRBV7-2; CDR3nt: TGTGCCAGCAGCCCCCATTCGGTAGATACGCAGTATTTT; CDR3aa: CASSPHSVDTQYF
abundance: NA; d_gene: TRBD1; j_gene: TRBJ1-4; v_gene: TRBV19; CDR3nt: TGTGCCACCCAGGACAGGGCGGACGAAAAACTGTTTTTT; CDR3aa: CATQDRADEKLFF
abundance: NA; d_gene: NA; j_gene: TRBJ2-5; v_gene: TRBV7-7; CDR3nt: TGTGCTAGCCAAGCCGCGGGCCAAGAGACCCAGTACTTC; CDR3aa: CASQAAGQETQYF
abundance: NA; d_gene: NA; j_gene: TRBJ1-2; v_gene: TRBV6-5; CDR3nt: TGTGCCAGCGATGGAGGGGCGCACTATGGCTACACCTTC; CDR3aa: CASDGGAHYGYTF
abundance: once; d_gene: NA; j_gene: TRBJ2-7; v_gene: TRBV5-1; CDR3nt: TGCGCCAGCAGCCCCCAGGGTACGTACGAGCAGTACTTC; CDR3aa: CASSPQGTYEQYF
abundance: NA; d_gene: NA; j_gene: TRBJ2-1; v_gene: TRBV7-6; CDR3nt: TGTGCCAGCAGCCCCAATCCCGGGGGATCTAACAATGAGCAGTTCTTC; CDR3aa: CASSPNPGGSNNEQFF
abundance: NA; d_gene: NA; j_gene: TRBJ1-4; v_gene: TRBV19; CDR3nt: TGTGCCAGTAGTATTACAGGAGGGAATGGAAAACTGTTTTTT; CDR3aa: CASSITGGNGKLFF
abundance: NA; d_gene: NA; j_gene: TRBJ1-1; v_gene: TRBV9; CDR3nt: TGTGCCAGCAGCGTAGAGGGGAGGGCTTTCTTT; CDR3aa: CASSVEGRAFF
abundance: once; d_gene: NA; j_gene: TRBJ2-1; v_gene: TRBV2; CDR3nt: TGTGCCAGCAGTGAGCGGCGCAGCACTAACAATGAGCAGTTCTTC; CDR3aa: CASSERRSTNNEQFF
abundance: NA; d_gene: TRBD2; j_gene: TRBJ2-1; v_gene: TRBV7-9; CDR3nt: TGTGCCAGCAGCCAGGGACTAGCGGGAAGGAGGGGTGAGCAGTTCTTC; CDR3aa: CASSQGLAGRRGEQFF
abundance: NA; d_gene: TRBD1; j_gene: TRBJ2-7; v_gene: TRBV6-1; CDR3nt: TGTGCCAGCAGCCATCAATCCGGGACAGTCTACGAGCAGTACTTC; CDR3aa: CASSHQSGTVYEQYF
abundance: NA; d_gene: TRBD2; j_gene: TRBJ2-4; v_gene: TRBV7-9; CDR3nt: TGTGCCAGCAGCCGGGAGGGTAACATTCAGTACTTC; CDR3aa: CASSREGNIQYF
abundance: NA; d_gene: TRBD1; j_gene: TRBJ1-5; v_gene: TRBV28; CDR3nt: TGTGCCAGCAGTTTGGGACAGGGTAGTCAGCCCCAGCATTTT; CDR3aa: CASSLGQGSQPQHF
abundance: NA; d_gene: NA; j_gene: TRBJ1-6; v_gene: TRBV4-1; CDR3nt: TGCGCCAGCAGCCCCAGCTCCTATAATTCACCCCTCCACTTT; CDR3aa: CASSPSSYNSPLHF
abundance: NA; d_gene: NA; j_gene: TRBJ1-5; v_gene: TRBV19; CDR3nt: TGTGCCAGTAGTTATCCCAGGGGCTCCAATCAGCCCCAGCATTTT; CDR3aa: CASSYPRGSNQPQHF
abundance: few; d_gene: NA; j_gene: TRBJ1-4; v_gene: TRBV6-1; CDR3nt: TGTGCCAGCCGGACGGCCGAGCGGGAAAAACTGTTTTTT; CDR3aa: CASRTAEREKLFF
abundance: NA; d_gene: TRBD2; j_gene: TRBJ2-1; v_gene: TRBV2; CDR3nt: TGTGCCAGCAGTTCGGGACTAGGTCTTGATGAGCAGTTCTTC; CDR3aa: CASSSGLGLDEQFF
abundance: NA; d_gene: NA; j_gene: TRBJ2-4; v_gene: TRBV5-4; CDR3nt: TGTGCCAGCAGCCTACCGCAGGGGAACATTCAGTACTTC; CDR3aa: CASSLPQGNIQYF
abundance: NA; d_gene: NA; j_gene: TRBJ2-5; v_gene: TRBV27; CDR3nt: TGTGCCAGCAGTTTAAGGGGGCCGGGGGCCCAAGAGACCCAGTACTTC; CDR3aa: CASSLRGPGAQETQYF
abundance: NA; d_gene: NA; j_gene: TRBJ1-6; v_gene: TRBV19; CDR3nt: TGTGCCAGTAGTCTCGGACGAGAAGGGGGTTCACCCCTCCACTTT; CDR3aa: CASSLGREGGSPLHF
abundance: NA; d_gene: NA; j_gene: TRBJ2-5; v_gene: TRBV30; CDR3nt: TGTGCCTGGAGTGGAGGGCTTGAAGAGACCCAGTACTTC; CDR3aa: CAWSGGLEETQYF
abundance: once; d_gene: TRBD1; j_gene: TRBJ2-4; v_gene: TRBV14; CDR3nt: TGTGCCAGCAGCCAAAACAGGGGTGCCAAAAACATTCAGTACTTC; CDR3aa: CASSQNRGAKNIQYF
abundance: NA; d_gene: NA; j_gene: TRBJ1-2; v_gene: TRBV2; CDR3nt: TGTGCCAGCAGGGACCCCAGGGTCGTAACTAACTATGGCTACACCTTC; CDR3aa: CASRDPRVVTNYGYTF
abundance: NA; d_gene: NA; j_gene: TRBJ1-2; v_gene: TRBV6-5; CDR3nt: TGTGCCAGCAGTTACGATCTAACAGAGGGCTACACCTTC; CDR3aa: CASSYDLTEGYTF
abundance: NA; d_gene: TRBD2; j_gene: TRBJ2-1; v_gene: TRBV5-4; CDR3nt: TGTGCCAGCAGACTAGCGGGAGGCCCTGCAAGTGAGCAGTTCTTC; CDR3aa: CASRLAGGPASEQFF
abundance: NA; d_gene: TRBD2; j_gene: TRBJ2-7; v_gene: TRBV6-5; CDR3nt: TGTGCCAGCAGTTACTCGCGCGCGGGAGGGCCGTACGAGCAGTACTTC; CDR3aa: CASSYSRAGGPYEQYF
abundance: NA; d_gene: NA; j_gene: TRBJ1-1; v_gene: TRBV11-3; CDR3nt: TGTGCCAGCAGCTTAGACAGGGGGAACACTGAAGCTTTCTTT; CDR3aa: CASSLDRGNTEAFF
abundance: NA; d_gene: TRBD2; j_gene: TRBJ2-1; v_gene: TRBV4-2; CDR3nt: TGTGCCAGCAGCCAAGAGGGAGCGGGAACTTACAATGAGCAGTTCTTC; CDR3aa: CASSQEGAGTYNEQFF
abundance: few; d_gene: NA; j_gene: TRBJ1-1; v_gene: TRBV5-4; CDR3nt: TGTGCCAGCACCGAAAACGGGGGAAAAGCTTTCTTT; CDR3aa: CASTENGGKAFF
abundance: NA; d_gene: NA; j_gene: TRBJ1-2; v_gene: TRBV5-1; CDR3nt: TGCGCCAGCAGCTTAAGTACCGGGAACCACTATGGCTACACCTTC; CDR3aa: CASSLSTGNHYGYTF
abundance: NA; d_gene: TRBD1; j_gene: TRBJ1-2; v_gene: TRBV2; CDR3nt: TGTGCCAGCATAGTTCTACAGGGGGTGACCTATGGCTACACCTTC; CDR3aa: CASIVLQGVTYGYTF
abundance: NA; d_gene: TRBD1; j_gene: TRBJ2-2; v_gene: TRBV5-6; CDR3nt: TGTGCCAGCAGCTCTCCGGGACAGGGCTCTTACCCCGGGGAGCTGTTTTTT; CDR3aa: CASSSPGQGSYPGELFF
abundance: NA; d_gene: NA; j_gene: TRBJ2-2; v_gene: TRBV19; CDR3nt: TGTGCCAGTAGGAGACAGGAAGGCGGGGAGCTGTTTTTT; CDR3aa: CASRRQEGGELFF